This TCR beta chain was documented in a study of human T cells and chemical hapten exposure. Overall study results and limits: Expanded TCRs created a significantly greater count of big CDR3 similarity clusters than controls did.

This CDR3 contains 16 residues. V lost 5 bases to trimming and J lost 2 bases; unmatched junction nucleotides: 8. Germline loops: CDR1 SGHTA, CDR2 FQGTGA. Indicated time point: pre-sensitization, week 0. Treatment described: therapeutic diphenylcyclopropenone sensitization with weekly scalp DPC. Total RNA was isolated from whole blood that had not been fractionated. Individual cDNA molecules each carried unique molecular identifiers attached by the library. In the original workflow: Between roughly 20,000 and 690,600 TCRs appeared in each sample, and the median stood at about 100,000. TCRdb redid the calling of the RACE reads with MiXCR, one entry per CDR3 protein. The V and J calls and clone size come from TCRdb's table, not from the authors' own analysis. The sample includes approximately 260,000 distinct CDR3 sequences, roughly 8.9% seen only once; the top ten take around 2.5%. This clonotype was found many times. Its specificity is not known.

The sequences come from whole blood, collected in connection with sensitization to the hapten diphenylcyclopropenone (DPC). The chain uses TRBV7-3 and TRBJ2-7, with 11 bases matching TRBD1. The receptor comes from a woman aged 40 to 55 with alopecia areata. Some clones in this sample may be carry-over from other donors' samples. The CDR3 sequence: CASSAKPGQGAYEQYF. DNA of the CDR3: TGTGCCAGCAGCGCAAAGCCGGGACAGGGGGCCTACGAGCAGTACTTC.